The sequence of this T cell receptor beta chain was determined in a study of tumor-infiltrating lymphocytes in primary liver carcinoma. Study-wide context: Samples had roughly 3.65 to 7.5 million productive TCRbeta reads, comparable between tissue types.

The CDR3 sequence is 15 residues long. CDR1 is SGHAT and CDR2 is FQNNGV in the germline V gene. V lost 3 bases, J lost 5 bases, and 16 bases lay in between. They got blood RNA out of unsorted whole blood and also pulled out germline DNA. The researchers produced TCR beta cDNA from 400 to 650 ng total RNA with a constant-region primer. Three nested multiplex PCR rounds of slightly modified ARM-PCR generated TCR beta libraries. Amplification in the first two PCR rounds was performed using TRBV1-TRBV30 forward primers and a C-beta reverse primer for about 10 cycles each. TCRdb analysed the multiplex PCR reads with MiXCR anew, one entry per CDR3 protein. The sample lists 300,000 to 350,000 distinct CDR3 sequences, around 60% occurring once. The study, taken as a whole, reports: Tumor region pairs showed greater overlap than either tumor-adjacent or tumor-blood pairs did.

In the case of this clonotype: What it recognizes is unknown.

The chain combines TRBV11-2 with TRBJ2-5, with D unclear. The sequenced sample was peripheral blood. The clonotype comes from a man aged 35-49 years with primary liver carcinoma and hepatitis B virus infection. CDR3 in amino acids: CASSLMGWVDETQYF. The DNA of the CDR3 is TGTGCCAGCAGCTTGATGGGATGGGTAGACGAGACCCAGTACTTC.